A selection of T cell receptor beta chains follows, all from one sample in a study of radiotherapy plus CTLA-4 blockade in lung cancer. Sequencing was performed with immunoSEQ multiplex PCR; in TCRdb, only in-frame clones are kept and a portion is missing. The table shows 85,000 to 120,000 clones, with more than 75% occurring only once. The sequencing used peripheral blood, collected from a patient treated with radiotherapy plus ipilimumab. The receptors originated from a human donor with non-small cell lung cancer that progressed on radiotherapy plus ipilimumab. Some clones in this sample may be carry-over from other donors' samples. CDR3s include the opening cysteine and the closing phenylalanine or tryptophan. The D gene is left open where the match is weak. Clone size is given for some rows only: seen once, a few or many times, or a class if the clone is expanded.

j_gene	v_gene	abundance	d_gene	CDR3aa	CDR3nt
TRBJ1-5	TRBV9	NA	NA	CASSVGSWIDSNQPQHF	TGTGCCAGCAGCGTGGGATCCTGGATAGATAGCAATCAGCCCCAGCATTTT
TRBJ2-1	TRBV7-3	once	TRBD1	CASTPDRGVNEQFF	TGTGCCAGCACCCCGGACAGGGGCGTTAATGAGCAGTTCTTC
TRBJ2-7	TRBV4-2	NA	NA	CASSQSTNYEQYF	TGTGCCAGCAGCCAATCTACGAACTACGAGCAGTACTTC
TRBJ1-1	TRBV5-4	NA	TRBD1	CASSYLDRGVSEAFF	TGTGCCAGCAGCTACTTGGACAGGGGTGTTTCTGAAGCTTTCTTT
TRBJ2-7	TRBV5-1	NA	NA	CASSFGVGGGGISYEQYF	TGCGCCAGCAGCTTCGGGGTTGGTGGAGGGGGGATCTCCTACGAGCAGTACTTC
TRBJ2-1	TRBV7-3	NA	TRBD1	CASSLQGASSYNEQFF	TGTGCCAGCAGCTTACAGGGGGCGAGCTCCTACAATGAGCAGTTCTTC
TRBJ1-6	TRBV4-3	NA	NA	CASSLRAGADSYNSPLHF	TGCGCCAGCAGCCTCAGGGCAGGGGCTGATTCCTATAATTCACCCCTCCACTTT
TRBJ1-3	TRBV5-1	NA	NA	CASSLVGRASGNTIYF	TGCGCCAGCAGCCTTGTCGGTCGGGCGTCTGGAAACACCATATATTTT
TRBJ2-5	TRBV4-1	few	NA	CASSQAGRQETQYF	TGCGCCAGCAGCCAAGCCGGCCGGCAAGAGACCCAGTACTTC
TRBJ1-1	TRBV5-1	NA	NA	CASSPSGVGNTEAFF	TGCGCCAGCAGCCCCTCGGGGGTGGGAAACACTGAAGCTTTCTTT
TRBJ2-1	TRBV5-4	NA	NA	CASNLDSNEQFF	TGTGCCAGCAACTTGGACAGCAATGAGCAGTTCTTC
TRBJ2-7	TRBV28	NA	TRBD1	CASSPFGQGARDEQYF	TGTGCCAGCAGTCCTTTTGGACAGGGGGCACGGGACGAGCAGTACTTC
TRBJ1-1	TRBV7-2	NA	NA	CASSTPNTEAFF	TGTGCCAGCAGCACTCCGAACACTGAAGCTTTCTTT
TRBJ1-6	TRBV6-5	once	NA	CAIPNREGNNSPLHF	TGTGCCATACCCAACAGGGAGGGTAATAATTCACCCCTCCACTTT
TRBJ2-2	TRBV6-4	NA	TRBD2	CASSLAGDNTGELFF	TGTGCCAGCAGTCTAGCGGGGGACAACACCGGGGAGCTGTTTTTT
TRBJ2-7	TRBV29-1	NA	TRBD1	CSVVGQGAYEQYF	TGCAGCGTTGTTGGTCAGGGGGCCTACGAGCAGTACTTC
TRBJ2-7	TRBV7-9	NA	TRBD1	CASSRTGALYEQYF	TGTGCCAGCAGCCGGACAGGGGCCCTATACGAGCAGTACTTC
TRBJ1-1	TRBV5-5	NA	NA	CASSLVGGSAEAFF	TGTGCCAGCAGCTTGGTAGGGGGTAGCGCTGAAGCTTTCTTT
TRBJ2-1	TRBV7-6	NA	NA	CASTVGGAYNEQFF	TGTGCCAGCACCGTAGGAGGGGCCTACAATGAGCAGTTCTTC
TRBJ2-7	TRBV5-1	NA	NA	CASSSGLSYEQYF	TGCGCCAGCAGTTCGGGACTCAGCTACGAGCAGTACTTC
TRBJ1-1	TRBV7-3	NA	NA	CASSFTAGRTEAFF	TGTGCCAGCAGCTTTACCGCAGGGAGAACTGAAGCTTTCTTT
TRBJ2-7	TRBV9	NA	NA	CASSVVAGSYEQYF	TGTGCCAGCAGCGTAGTAGCAGGGTCCTACGAGCAGTACTTC
TRBJ2-2	TRBV7-2	few	NA	CASSLAQYAGELFF	TGTGCCAGCAGCTTAGCGCAATACGCCGGGGAGCTGTTTTTT
TRBJ2-7	TRBV28	once	TRBD1	CASSSPTGDDEQYF	TGTGCCAGCAGTTCACCCACAGGGGACGACGAGCAGTACTTC
TRBJ2-5	TRBV5-1	NA	TRBD1	CASRTGNPQETQYF	TGCGCCAGCAGGACAGGGAACCCACAAGAGACCCAGTACTTC
TRBJ2-7	TRBV7-2	NA	NA	CASSLSVTDYEQYF	TGTGCCAGCAGCTTATCGGTCACCGACTACGAGCAGTACTTC